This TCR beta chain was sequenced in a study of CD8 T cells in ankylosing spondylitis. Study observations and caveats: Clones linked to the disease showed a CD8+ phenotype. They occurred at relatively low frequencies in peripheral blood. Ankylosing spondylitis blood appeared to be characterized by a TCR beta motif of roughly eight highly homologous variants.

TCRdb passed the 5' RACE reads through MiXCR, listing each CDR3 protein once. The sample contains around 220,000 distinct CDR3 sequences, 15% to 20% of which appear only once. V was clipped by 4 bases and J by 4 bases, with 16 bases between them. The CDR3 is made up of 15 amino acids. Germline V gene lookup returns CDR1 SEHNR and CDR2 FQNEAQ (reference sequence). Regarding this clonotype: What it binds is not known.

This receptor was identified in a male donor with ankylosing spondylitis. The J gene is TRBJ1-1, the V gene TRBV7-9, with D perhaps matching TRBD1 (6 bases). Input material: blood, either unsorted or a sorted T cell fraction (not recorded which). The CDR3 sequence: CASSSRYRVGTEAFF. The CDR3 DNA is TGTGCCAGCAGCTCACGGTACAGGGTTGGCACTGAAGCTTTCTTT.